This T cell receptor beta chain was sequenced in a study of cytomegalovirus exposure and HLA in healthy donors. This clone was counted between two and nine times. Per germline, CDR1 SGHRS and CDR2 YFSETQ. The V gene end was trimmed by 3 bases and the J gene end by 3 bases; junction bases not matched to a gene: 8. This CDR3 comprises 15 residues. The PCR had 60 Vbeta and 13 Jbeta primers. Method: immunoSEQ multiplex PCR; TCRdb's copy keeps in-frame clones and lacks some. The sample consists of fewer than 70,000 clones, 74% of them appearing once. Sample: PBMCs. The V gene is TRBV5-1, the J gene TRBJ1-1, with 7 bases aligning to TRBD1. This clonotype originated in a woman between 55 and 75 years old in good health and CMV-seropositive. The DNA for the CDR3 is TGCGCCAGCAGCTCCCTGACAGGGAGTGACACTGAAGCTTTCTTT. This codes for CASSSLTGSDTEAFF.